The next 5 T cell receptor beta chains were all read from a single sample in a study of response to subunit inactivated influenza vaccine. TCRdb reanalysed the RT-PCR reads using MiXCR and keeps one entry per CDR3 protein. The sample has about 160,000 distinct CDR3 sequences; 9.5% to 13% are singletons. The specimen comprised non-naive T cells sorted from PBMCs, sampled roughly 6 weeks after vaccination. The receptors here all came from a man aged 50 or older who received an inactivated influenza vaccine.

In this sample, this clonotype turned up a few times. This chain uses TRBV6-2 or TRBV6-3 with TRBJ1-5; TRBD1 might be the D (5 bases). Per the germline V gene, CDR1 is MNHEY and CDR2 is SVGEGT. V lost 3 bases and J lost 3, with 12 bases in between. This CDR3 spans 15 amino acids. The CDR3 spells CASSYNPGNNQPQHF. DNA for the CDR3: TGTGCCAGCAGTTATAATCCAGGGAACAATCAGCCCCAGCATTTT.

In this sample, this clonotype turned up many times. The V call is TRBV4-1, the J call TRBJ2-5, with TRBD2 matching over 8 bases. Looked up from germline, CDR1 is MGHRA and CDR2 is YSYEKL. V was clipped by 3 bases and J by 4 bases; unmatched bases: 7. The CDR3 loop spans 15 amino acids. For the CDR3, the DNA is TGCGCCAGCAGCCACCTACAAGCGGGAGTAGAGACCCAGTACTTC. Its protein product is CASSHLQAGVETQYF.

This clonotype was counted only a few times. The chain is built from TRBV27 and TRBJ1-2; D unresolved. The V gene's germline CDR1 is MNHEY and CDR2 SMNVEV (reference sequence). V lost 2 bases and J 7 bases, leaving 11 bases between the germline ends. The CDR3 extends over 13 amino acids. Here the CDR3 DNA reads TGTGCCAGCAGTTTAGGAAGAAACCTTGGCTACACCTTC. It yields the protein CASSLGRNLGYTF.

The CDR3 DNA reads as TGTGCCAGCAGCGGGTCACAGGGAGGTGGCGGCTACACCTTC. Translation gives CASSGSQGGGGYTF. This rearrangement joins TRBV5-5 to TRBJ1-2; a weak D match, TRBD1 (6 bases). The CDR3 runs 14 residues. Trimming pared 4 bases from V and 8 bases from J, leaving 18 bases between. Germline assignment: CDR1 SGHKS and CDR2 YYEKEE (reference sequence). Supplemented by reference TRBV5-5 and TRBJ1-2, the full variable domain reads DAGVTQSPTHLIKTRGQQVTLRCSPISGHKSVSWYQQVLGQGPQFIFQYYEKEERGRGNFPDRFSARQFPNYSSELNVNALLLGDSALYLCASSGSQGGGGYTFGSGTRLTVV.

This clonotype was seen a single time. This rearrangement joins TRBV11-1 to TRBJ2-7; TRBD2 matches at 10 bases. Looked up from germline, CDR1 is SGHAT and CDR2 is FQDESV (reference sequence). The CDR3 loop spans 20 amino acids. Trimming took 1 base from V and 3 from J; bases not matched to a gene: 18. CDR3 sequence (DNA): TGTGCCAGCAGCTTAGGGGGGTCTAGCGGGAGCCCCTCTAGGCGCTACGAGCAGTACTTC. Amino acid sequence: CASSLGGSSGSPSRRYEQYF.